This T cell receptor beta chain was captured by sequencing in a study of human T cells and chemical hapten exposure. Documented time point: patch test 1, 2 weeks after DPC sensitization. Treatment: therapeutic diphenylcyclopropenone sensitization with weekly scalp DPC. Broader study findings: Donors in the study had alopecia, meaning their immune response may differ from healthy people's.

Germline lookup yields CDR1 SGHTA and CDR2 FQGTGA. The CDR3 totals 13 residues. Trimming took off 6 bases at V and 7 bases at J, with 13 bases between the two ends. With regard to this clonotype: The antigen is unknown.

TCRdb analysed the RACE reads with MiXCR anew, one entry per CDR3 protein. The sample lists about 74,000 distinct CDR3 sequences; about 32% were seen once. The receptor comes from a man aged 35 to 55 with alopecia areata. Some clones in this sample may be carry-over from other donors' samples. The chain carries TRBV7-3 and TRBJ1-5; D gene ambiguous. The material sequenced was whole blood, taken in connection with sensitization to the hapten diphenylcyclopropenone (DPC). The CDR3 sequence is CASSQSTGQPQHF. CDR3 DNA: TGTGCCAGCAGTCAATCCACGGGGCAGCCCCAGCATTTT. Looking up the rest from reference TRBV7-3 and TRBJ1-5 gives the full variable domain: GAGVSQTPSNKVTEKGKYVELRCDPISGHTALYWYRQSLGQGPEFLIYFQGTGAADDSGLPNDRFFAVRPEGSVSTLKIQRTERGDSAVYLCASSQSTGQPQHFGDGTRLSIL.